Below, 13 T cell receptor beta chains from the same sample are listed, as sequenced in a study of shared clonotypes between healthy human individuals. Sequenced by immunoSEQ multiplex PCR; TCRdb stores in-frame clones only, minus some. This table has fewer than 2.5 million clones, over 85% appearing once. Specimen: naive CD4+ T cells from PBMCs. Subset of the sample: CD45RA+ positively selected. These receptors were obtained from a man aged 18-30 years in good health. Some clones in this sample may be carry-over from other donors' samples.

In its sample, this clone was seen a few times. The chain links TRBV2 to TRBJ1-1, with 8 bases that match TRBD1. Trimming cost V 4 bases and J 12 bases; bases outside gene matches: 10. Per the germline V gene, CDR1 is SNHLY and CDR2 is FYNNEI. This CDR3 has 13 residues. This CDR3 reads CASSVSTGVKPFF. Written as DNA, the CDR3 is TGTGCCAGCAGTGTATCGACAGGGGTGAAACCTTTCTTT.

The chain employs TRBV28 and TRBJ2-3; D not certain. This CDR3 contains 13 residues. In germline, CDR1 is MDHEN, CDR2 SYDVKM. Deletions cut 10 bases from V and 1 base from J, with 12 bases between. This CDR3 is CATHTGGTDTQYF. CDR3 DNA sequence: TGTGCCACCCACACGGGCGGCACAGATACGCAGTATTTT.

The chain uses TRBV5-1 and TRBJ2-1; 7 bases line up with TRBD2. V shed 0 bases and J 0 bases; nucleotides not matched to a gene: 12. Germline CDR1 is SGHRS and CDR2 is YFSETQ. The CDR3 totals 19 residues. The CDR3 region is CASSLELAGAFSSYNEQFF. CDR3 nucleotide sequence: TGCGCCAGCAGCTTGGAATTAGCGGGCGCCTTTAGCTCCTACAATGAGCAGTTCTTC.

The chain couples TRBV28 to TRBJ2-5; 7 nucleotides align to TRBD2. V was clipped by 6 bases and J by 2 bases; unmatched bases: 9. The CDR3 sequence is 15 residues long. Germline V gene lookup returns CDR1 MDHEN and CDR2 SYDVKM. CDR3 DNA sequence: TGTGCCAGCAGCCGGTGGGCTAGCGGACAAGAGACCCAGTACTTC. Protein: CASSRWASGQETQYF.

V usage is TRBV6-1 and J usage is TRBJ1-3; D unclear. CDR1 is MNHNS and CDR2 is SASEGT in the germline V gene. This CDR3 has 15 residues. The CDR3 DNA follows: TGTGCTTTAGGAAGCGGGTCGAACTCTGGAAACACCATATATTTT. Translation gives CALGSGSNSGNTIYF.

The chain joins TRBV25-1 to TRBJ2-5; 7 bases fit TRBD1. This CDR3 is 15 amino acids long. Unmatched junction bases numbered 12, after V lost 8 bases and J lost 3 bases. CDR1 MGHDK and CDR2 SYGVNS come from the germline V gene. This CDR3 reads CASEQQGFLKETQYF. The DNA of the CDR3 is TGTGCCAGCGAACAACAGGGGTTTCTAAAAGAGACCCAGTACTTC.

This clone has only one observation. The chain couples TRBV25-1 to TRBJ2-1, with D maybe TRBD1 (6 bases). Germline CDR1 MGHDK, CDR2 SYGVNS. This CDR3 is 18 amino acids long. The V end was cut by 2 bases, the J end by 0 bases, with 17 bases between. CDR3 DNA: TGTGCCAGCAGTGAAACAGGGCAGGGCCGAAGCTCCTACAATGAGCAGTTCTTC. Amino acid sequence: CASSETGQGRSSYNEQFF.

The CDR3 spells CASSLVWGILETQYF. CDR3 DNA: TGTGCCAGCAGCTTAGTGTGGGGTATTTTGGAGACCCAGTACTTC. This chain connects TRBV7-9 to TRBJ2-5; D not certain. The germline V gene encodes CDR1 SEHNR and CDR2 FQNEAQ (reference sequence). V gave up 1 base and J gave up 5 bases, with 14 bases separating them. This CDR3 has 15 residues.

The rearrangement uses TRBV5-1 and TRBJ1-2, with a tentative D call TRBD1 (6 bases). The CDR3 covers 12 residues. Germline lookup yields CDR1 SGHRS and CDR2 YFSETQ. Trimming took off 4 bases at V and 8 bases at J, with 12 bases between the two ends. The CDR3 sequence: CASSVNRDGYTF. The CDR3 coding sequence is TGCGCCAGCAGCGTAAACAGGGACGGCTACACCTTC. The full variable domain, completed using reference TRBV5-1 and TRBJ1-2, is KAGVTQTPRYLIKTRGQQVTLSCSPISGHRSVSWYQQTPGQGLQFLFEYFSETQRNKGNFPGRFSGRQFSNSRSEMNVSTLELGDSALYLCASSVNRDGYTFGSGTRLTVV.

The chain joins TRBV6-5 to TRBJ2-1; 9 bases match TRBD1. Per germline, CDR1 MNHEY and CDR2 SVGAGI. The length of the CDR3 is 16 residues. The trim removed 0 bases at V and 8 bases at J, leaving 8 bases unmatched. CDR3 sequence (DNA): TGTGCCAGCAGTTACTCCCCCGGGACAGGGAACTATGAGCAGTTCTTC. Amino acid sequence: CASSYSPGTGNYEQFF.

This rearrangement joins TRBV5-4 to TRBJ2-3; the match to TRBD1 covers 9 bases. Germline-derived CDR1 and CDR2 are SGHNT and YYREEE (reference sequence). The CDR3 consists of 14 residues. V trimming: 10 bases; J trimming: 6 bases; junction bases outside the gene matches: 12. CDR3 bases: TGTGCCTCCCACGGCCGACAGGGGGGCGATACGCAGTATTTT. Protein product: CASHGRQGGDTQYF.

This chain links TRBV2 with TRBJ2-7; the D gene is possibly TRBD2 (6 bases). Trimming took off 7 bases at V and 3 bases at J, with 13 bases between the two ends. The CDR3 covers 13 residues. Germline CDR1 is SNHLY and CDR2 is FYNNEI. CDR3 sequence reads: CASTGTVFYEQYF. CDR3 coding DNA: TGTGCCAGCACCGGGACTGTGTTCTACGAGCAGTACTTC.

The genes are TRBV10-3 and TRBJ2-3, with 8 bases matching TRBD2. This CDR3 is built from 14 residues. Germline V gives CDR1 ENHRY, CDR2 SYGVKD. CDR3 residues: CASRAGDHTDTQYF. The DNA of the CDR3 is TGTGCAAGCAGAGCGGGAGACCACACAGATACGCAGTATTTT.